The 23 T cell receptor beta chains below come from one sample, sequenced in a study of a mutant IDH1 vaccine in newly diagnosed glioma. Time point described: baseline, week 1 (first vaccination visit). Treatment given: pre-vaccination baseline after standard-of-care therapy. Profiled with immunoSEQ multiplex PCR; TCRdb holds only in-frame clones, not every one. The sample includes about 100,000 clones, 80% of them seen just once. The source was PBMCs, collected from a glioma patient treated with radiotherapy, temozolomide or both. The receptors come from a man in his forties with glioma.

J is TRBJ2-2 and V is TRBV7-2; possible D gene TRBD2, 6 bases. Trimming left V 3 bases short and J 6 bases short, with 17 bases between. The CDR3 spans 16 residues. Germline values: CDR1 SGHTA, CDR2 FQGNSA. CDR3 residues: CASSFWATRESGELFF. CDR3 nucleotides: TGTGCCAGCAGCTTTTGGGCTACTCGGGAGTCCGGGGAGCTGTTTTTT.

This chain connects TRBV6-1 to TRBJ1-5; D perhaps matches TRBD1 (6 bases). The length of the CDR3 is 15 residues. Germline CDR1 and CDR2: MNHNS and SASEGT. Deletions cut 6 bases from V and 3 bases from J, with 15 bases between. The CDR3 protein is CASRAQGTPNQPQHF. The CDR3 DNA sequence: TGTGCCAGCAGAGCACAGGGTACTCCCAATCAGCCCCAGCATTTT.

On this clone itself: Additional DNA sequences in this sample encode the identical CDR3. V and J are TRBV18 and TRBJ1-1; maybe TRBD1 (5 bases). The V and J ends lost 2 bases and 1 base respectively, with 5 bases between them. This CDR3 region has 13 residues. Germline CDR1 is KGHSH and CDR2 is LQKENI. The CDR3 loop reads CASSPGQNTEAFF. The DNA for the CDR3 is TGTGCCAGCTCACCAGGACAGAACACTGAAGCTTTCTTT. The full variable domain, rest sourced from reference TRBV18 and TRBJ1-1, is NAGVMQNPRHLVRRRGQEARLRCSPMKGHSHVYWYRQLPEEGLKFMVYLQKENIIDESGMPKERFSAEFPKEGPSILRIQQVVRGDSAAYFCASSPGQNTEAFFGQGTRLTVV.

The chain is built from TRBV10-3 and TRBJ2-7, with TRBD1 matching 7 bases. V shed 4 bases and J 3 bases; nucleotides not matched to a gene: 3. This CDR3 is 13 amino acids long. Germline CDR1 and CDR2: ENHRY and SYGVKD. The CDR3 DNA sequence: TGTGCCATCAGTGCCCCAGGGGGCTACGAGCAGTACTTC. Translating it yields CAISAPGGYEQYF.

The chain couples TRBV2 to TRBJ2-7; 14 bases match TRBD2. CDR3 length: 12 amino acids. Germline V lookup: CDR1 SNHLY, CDR2 FYNNEI. The trim removed 5 bases at V and 12 bases at J, leaving 3 bases unmatched. CDR3 DNA sequence: TGTGCCAGCAGTCGACTAGCGGGGGGGACGTACTTC. Translation: CASSRLAGGTYF.

The genes are TRBV10-3 and TRBJ1-5; D might be TRBD1 (6 bases). The germline V gene encodes CDR1 ENHRY and CDR2 SYGVKD. The CDR3 length is 15 residues. Trimming cost V 3 bases and J 7 bases, with 16 bases left between them. The CDR3 sequence is CAISDRTAGDQPQHF. The CDR3, as DNA: TGTGCCATCAGTGATAGGACAGCGGGGGACCAGCCCCAGCATTTT.

As DNA, the CDR3 is TGTGCCAGCACCACTCCTCTATCTGGCTACACCTTC. This codes for CASTTPLSGYTF. This chain connects TRBV2 to TRBJ1-2; D not certain. V was pared by 7 bases and J by 7 bases, with 13 bases between. The CDR3 is made up of 12 amino acids. Germline V lookup: CDR1 SNHLY, CDR2 FYNNEI.

The rearrangement links TRBV4-2 to TRBJ2-1; D may be TRBD2 (6 bases). Looked up from germline, CDR1 is LGHNA and CDR2 is YNFKEQ. The CDR3 sequence is 17 residues long. Trimming shortened V by 0 bases and J by 2 bases, and 14 bases separated the two germline ends. The CDR3 here is CASSQEWEPGAYNEQFF. CDR3 sequence (DNA): TGTGCCAGCAGCCAAGAATGGGAACCGGGAGCCTACAATGAGCAGTTCTTC.

The chain carries TRBV10-3 and TRBJ1-1, with 8 bases matching TRBD1. This CDR3 region has 15 residues. V trimming: 6 bases; J trimming: 1 base; junction bases outside the gene matches: 7. The germline CDR1 and CDR2 sequences are ENHRY and SYGVKD. The CDR3 spells CAIRSTGARNTEAFF. In nucleotides, the CDR3 is TGTGCCATCAGATCGACAGGGGCTAGGAACACTGAAGCTTTCTTT.

The chain employs TRBV7-2 and TRBJ2-5; TRBD2 is a possible D gene (5 bases). V lost 5 bases and J 5 bases, leaving 18 bases between the germline ends. The CDR3 runs to 15 residues. CDR1 is SGHTA and CDR2 is FQGNSA in the germline V gene. In DNA form, the CDR3 reads TGTGCCAGCAGCGCTGGACTTCACCCCTTGGAGACCCAGTACTTC. This codes for CASSAGLHPLETQYF.

CDR3 in DNA: TGTGCCAGCAGCCCCACTGAGGCGAACGAGCAGTACTTC. As protein: CASSPTEANEQYF. The chain carries TRBV7-2 and TRBJ2-7; D gene ambiguous. CDR1 SGHTA and CDR2 FQGNSA come from the germline V gene. This CDR3 is built from 13 residues. V lost 5 bases and J 5 bases, leaving 13 bases between the germline ends.

V and J are TRBV30 and TRBJ1-1; no clear D. Looked up from germline, CDR1 is GTSNPN and CDR2 is SVGIG (reference sequence). The CDR3 runs to 13 residues. V was trimmed by 2 bases and J by 1 base, leaving 8 bases between them. Here the CDR3 DNA reads TGTGCCTGGAGTAAACTGAGGAACACTGAAGCTTTCTTT. Translation gives CAWSKLRNTEAFF.

V and J are TRBV27 and TRBJ1-1; tentatively, D is TRBD1 (5 bases). Germline values: CDR1 MNHEY, CDR2 SMNVEV (reference sequence). V lost 8 bases to trimming and J lost 2 bases, with 15 bases between them. The CDR3 covers 14 residues. CDR3 bases: TGTGCCAGCGTCCCCCTCCGGGACAACACTGAAGCTTTCTTT. As protein: CASVPLRDNTEAFF.

This chain links TRBV30 with TRBJ1-6; D possibly corresponds to TRBD1 (6 bases). V shed 4 bases and J shed 7 bases, with 17 bases lying between them. This CDR3 has 15 residues. Germline V gives CDR1 GTSNPN, CDR2 SVGIG (reference sequence). The CDR3 DNA reads as TGTGCCTGGAAACGACCGGGGACAAAGAATTCACCCCTCCACTTT. This gives the protein CAWKRPGTKNSPLHF.

This chain connects TRBV19 to TRBJ1-5; a weak D match, TRBD1 (5 bases). V was cut by 5 bases and J by 4 bases, with 15 bases left in between. The CDR3 sequence is 15 residues long. CDR1 and CDR2 (germline): LNHDA, SQIVND (reference sequence). CDR3 region: CASSRRAETNQPQHF. The CDR3 coding sequence is TGTGCCAGTAGTCGCAGGGCAGAGACTAATCAGCCCCAGCATTTT.

V gene TRBV4-1 combines with J gene TRBJ2-5; D not resolved. V was clipped by 0 bases and J by 1 base, with 9 bases between them. Per the germline V gene, CDR1 is MGHRA and CDR2 is YSYEKL. The CDR3 extends over 15 amino acids. The CDR3 DNA reads TGCGCCAGCAGCCAAGATAGTCAGATCCAAGAGACCCAGTACTTC. Its protein product is CASSQDSQIQETQYF.

The chain has TRBV19 and TRBJ2-3, with D possibly TRBD2 on 6 matching bases. V lost 3 bases to trimming and J lost 6 bases, with 10 bases between them. Germline lookup yields CDR1 LNHDA and CDR2 SQIVND (reference sequence). The CDR3 is 13 amino acids. The CDR3 nucleotides read TGTGCCAGTAGTATTGGAGGGTCGGATACGCAGTATTTT. It specifies CASSIGGSDTQYF.

The chain uses TRBV4-1 and TRBJ1-2; no definite D call. The V gene lost 0 bases and the J gene lost 6 bases, with 17 bases spanning the gap. The CDR3 is 16 residues long. CDR1 is MGHRA and CDR2 is YSYEKL in the germline V gene. The CDR3: CASSQETANNLHGYTF. The CDR3 nucleotides are TGCGCCAGCAGCCAAGAAACGGCAAACAATCTACATGGCTACACCTTC.

The chain links TRBV5-4 to TRBJ2-3; TRBD1 matches at 7 bases. V lost 4 bases, J lost 0 bases, and 8 bases stayed unmatched. The CDR3 length is 16 residues. The germline gives CDR1 SGHNT, CDR2 YYREEE (reference sequence). The CDR3 coding sequence is TGTGCCAGCAGCCCAGGGGGTTGGGTTAGCACAGATACGCAGTATTTT. The encoded protein is CASSPGGWVSTDTQYF.

The gene calls are TRBV7-2 and TRBJ2-1; 8 bases line up with TRBD2. CDR3 length: 15 residues. Germline CDR1 and CDR2: SGHTA and FQGNSA. Germline trimming cut 5 bases from V and 7 bases from J; bases unmatched to any gene: 10. The CDR3 DNA follows: TGTGCCAGCAGCCTTCCTAGCGGGCGAAGGAATGAGCAGTTCTTC. Translated, it gives CASSLPSGRRNEQFF.

The chain carries TRBV5-5 and TRBJ2-7; 13 bases map to TRBD2. Germline CDR1 is SGHKS and CDR2 is YYEKEE (reference sequence). The CDR3 loop spans 15 amino acids. V lost 4 bases and J lost 7; bases outside the gene matches: 8. CDR3 sequence (DNA): TGTGCCAGCAGCCAATCGGGACTAGCGGGGTATGAGCAGTACTTC. Its translation is CASSQSGLAGYEQYF.

This clone was detected many times. V usage is TRBV4-2 and J usage is TRBJ2-1, with a tentative D call TRBD1 (6 bases). Trimming stripped 3 bases from V and 9 bases from J, with 9 bases between. The CDR3 is 12 amino acids. The germline V gene encodes CDR1 LGHNA and CDR2 YNFKEQ. Here the CDR3 DNA reads TGTGCCAGCAGCCATCAGACAGGTGAGCAGTTCTTC. The encoded protein is CASSHQTGEQFF.

This clone was counted only a few times. V is TRBV5-1 and J is TRBJ1-1, with D unclear. There are 15 residues in the CDR3. Germline lookup yields CDR1 SGHRS and CDR2 YFSETQ. The V end was cut by 0 bases, the J end by 1 base, with 10 bases between. CDR3 coding DNA: TGCGCCAGCAGCTTGGTGGTAGCGAAGAACACTGAAGCTTTCTTT. Protein: CASSLVVAKNTEAFF.